Listed below are T cell receptor beta chains from one sample, sequenced in a study of T-cell memory formation after mild COVID-19. TCRdb passed the 5' RACE reads through MiXCR, listing each CDR3 protein once. The table has fewer than 300,000 distinct CDR3 sequences, approximately 16% seen once. Material for sequencing was PBMCs or a T cell subset sorted from them (not recorded which). The receptors derive from a man younger than 35 who had mild COVID-19 (a few samples of this study predate the infection). Cell type and time point are not known. CDR3s include the opening cysteine and the closing phenylalanine or tryptophan. The order of the fields is V gene, J gene, D gene, clone size, CDR3 DNA, CDR3 protein. A D gene is named only where the DNA matches it firmly. The size field is filled for only some rows; it gives once, few, many or a size class.

V gene: TRBV2
J gene: TRBJ1-2
D gene: NA
clone size: NA
CDR3 DNA: TGTGCCAGCAGTGACCGCAGGACCTTCTGGGGCTACACCTTC
CDR3 protein: CASSDRRTFWGYTF

V gene: TRBV7-2
J gene: TRBJ2-2
D gene: NA
clone size: few
CDR3 DNA: TGTGCCAGCAGCCCCATCGTTGGCAACACCGGGGAGCTGTTTTTT
CDR3 protein: CASSPIVGNTGELFF

V gene: TRBV9
J gene: TRBJ1-2
D gene: NA
clone size: few
CDR3 DNA: TGTGCCAGCAGCTTAAATCCCAGACGGGGGATCTATGGCTACACCTTC
CDR3 protein: CASSLNPRRGIYGYTF

V gene: TRBV9
J gene: TRBJ2-1
D gene: TRBD2
clone size: NA
CDR3 DNA: TGTGCCAGCAGCGCCCGACTAGCGGGGTACAATGAGCAGTTCTTC
CDR3 protein: CASSARLAGYNEQFF

V gene: TRBV9
J gene: TRBJ2-2
D gene: NA
clone size: few
CDR3 DNA: TGTGCCAGCAGCGTAGAGGGTCCACCGAACACCGGGGAGCTGTTTTTT
CDR3 protein: CASSVEGPPNTGELFF

V gene: TRBV11-2
J gene: TRBJ2-1
D gene: TRBD2
clone size: few
CDR3 DNA: TGTGCCAGCAGCTCCGACTGGACTAGCGGGGGCTATGAGCAGTTCTTC
CDR3 protein: CASSSDWTSGGYEQFF

V gene: TRBV7-3
J gene: TRBJ2-3
D gene: NA
clone size: many
CDR3 DNA: TGTGCCAGCAGCTGGGGAGATACGCAGTATTTT
CDR3 protein: CASSWGDTQYF

V gene: TRBV6-1
J gene: TRBJ1-1
D gene: NA
clone size: NA
CDR3 DNA: TGTGCCAGCATCCACGGGACGGAAGCTTTCTTT
CDR3 protein: CASIHGTEAFF

V gene: TRBV5-1
J gene: TRBJ2-3
D gene: TRBD1
clone size: few
CDR3 DNA: TGCGCCAGCAGGGTCGGGACAGGGAGCACAGATACGCAGTATTTT
CDR3 protein: CASRVGTGSTDTQYF

V gene: TRBV7-2
J gene: TRBJ2-2
D gene: NA
clone size: NA
CDR3 DNA: TGTGCCAGCAGCTTCTCGCGGGGAACTAACACCGGGGAGCTGTTTTTT
CDR3 protein: CASSFSRGTNTGELFF

V gene: TRBV11-2
J gene: TRBJ2-7
D gene: NA
clone size: many
CDR3 DNA: TGTGCCAGCAGCTTAACAGTCTACGAGCAGTACTTC
CDR3 protein: CASSLTVYEQYF

V gene: TRBV28
J gene: TRBJ1-5
D gene: TRBD1
clone size: few
CDR3 DNA: TGTGCCAGCAGTTTCGGGGGACAGAGGAATAATCAGCCCCAGCATTTT
CDR3 protein: CASSFGGQRNNQPQHF

V gene: TRBV29-1
J gene: TRBJ2-3
D gene: TRBD2
clone size: NA
CDR3 DNA: TGCAGCGTTGAAGGGCTGACTCAGCGGGGGGTTGATACGCAGTATTTT
CDR3 protein: CSVEGLTQRGVDTQYF

V gene: TRBV29-1
J gene: TRBJ1-1
D gene: NA
clone size: few
CDR3 DNA: TGCAGCGTTGGGCGGGTAGAAGGTGGCACTGAAGCTTTCTTT
CDR3 protein: CSVGRVEGGTEAFF

V gene: TRBV12-3/TRBV12-4
J gene: TRBJ2-3
D gene: NA
clone size: few
CDR3 DNA: TGTGCCAGCAGAACCTCGCTGGGGGCTAGCACAGATACGCAGTATTTT
CDR3 protein: CASRTSLGASTDTQYF

V gene: TRBV6-5
J gene: TRBJ1-2
D gene: NA
clone size: NA
CDR3 DNA: TGTGCCAGCAATAATGGCTATGGCTACACCTTC
CDR3 protein: CASNNGYGYTF

V gene: TRBV6-5
J gene: TRBJ2-6
D gene: NA
clone size: NA
CDR3 DNA: TGTGCCAGCAGTGGTGACCTTTTAGGGGCTGGGGCCAACGTCCTGACTTTC
CDR3 protein: CASSGDLLGAGANVLTF

V gene: TRBV5-1
J gene: TRBJ2-1
D gene: TRBD2
clone size: few
CDR3 DNA: TGCGCCAGCAGCCCAAGTAGCGGGGGGGCGACTTACAATGAGCAGTTCTTC
CDR3 protein: CASSPSSGGATYNEQFF

V gene: TRBV12-3/TRBV12-4
J gene: TRBJ1-2
D gene: TRBD1
clone size: few
CDR3 DNA: TGTGCCAGCAGCACCGGGACAGGGGGCTTAAACTATGGCTACACCTTC
CDR3 protein: CASSTGTGGLNYGYTF

V gene: TRBV12-3/TRBV12-4
J gene: TRBJ1-1
D gene: NA
clone size: few
CDR3 DNA: TGTGCCAGCAGTTTAGCGACGGCCGGCACTGAAGCTTTCTTT
CDR3 protein: CASSLATAGTEAFF

V gene: TRBV15
J gene: TRBJ1-5
D gene: NA
clone size: NA
CDR3 DNA: TGTGCCACCAGCAGAAACAGGGGCAATCAGCCCCAGCATTTT
CDR3 protein: CATSRNRGNQPQHF

V gene: TRBV3-1
J gene: TRBJ2-1
D gene: NA
clone size: few
CDR3 DNA: TGTGCCAGCAGCCAAACCCAACCCCCATCCGCCGATGAGCAGTTCTTC
CDR3 protein: CASSQTQPPSADEQFF

V gene: TRBV6-2/TRBV6-3
J gene: TRBJ1-1
D gene: TRBD1
clone size: NA
CDR3 DNA: TGTGCCAGCAGTCGCGGGACAGGGACGACTTACACTGAAGCTTTCTTT
CDR3 protein: CASSRGTGTTYTEAFF

V gene: TRBV5-5
J gene: TRBJ1-1
D gene: NA
clone size: few
CDR3 DNA: TGTGCCAGCAGCTTGCGCCAGTCGGCAAACACTGAAGCTTTCTTT
CDR3 protein: CASSLRQSANTEAFF

V gene: TRBV5-1
J gene: TRBJ2-3
D gene: TRBD2
clone size: NA
CDR3 DNA: TGCGCCAGCAGCCTGACTAGCGGACCTATCACAGATACGCAGTATTTT
CDR3 protein: CASSLTSGPITDTQYF

V gene: TRBV7-2
J gene: TRBJ2-1
D gene: TRBD2
clone size: NA
CDR3 DNA: TGTGCCAGCAGCCCTAGAGGAGCGGGGGGGCTCTCCTACAATGAGCAGTTCTTC
CDR3 protein: CASSPRGAGGLSYNEQFF

V gene: TRBV10-3
J gene: TRBJ1-2
D gene: TRBD1
clone size: few
CDR3 DNA: TGTGCCATCACCAGACAGGGTTGGCCTGGCTACACCTTC
CDR3 protein: CAITRQGWPGYTF